This T cell receptor (beta chain) originates from a study of breast tumors, draining lymph nodes, adjacent tissues. Whole-study findings and limits: That most tumor T cells come from lymph nodes remained unproven. The data were judged consistent with most tumor T cells coming from lymph node and expanding in tumor.

Samples came from axillary lymph nodes draining the breast cancer. TCRdb independently ran MiXCR on the multiplex PCR reads; one entry per CDR3 protein. The sample lists approximately 100,000 distinct CDR3 sequences; approximately 22% were seen once. Concerning this clonotype: The antigen remains unidentified.

This CDR3 is 13 amino acids long. Trimming shortened V by 3 bases and J by 1 base, and 9 bases separated the two germline ends. Germline lookup yields CDR1 DFQATT and CDR2 SNEGSKA (reference sequence). The sequenced material came from axillary lymph node tissue. The chain carries TRBV20-1 and TRBJ1-1; D gene uncertain. The receptor's source is a female donor with breast cancer. Some clones in this sample may be carry-over from other donors' samples. CDR3 nucleotide sequence: TGCAGTGCTAGGCCAATAAGGAACACTGAAGCTTTCTTT. Translation: CSARPIRNTEAFF.